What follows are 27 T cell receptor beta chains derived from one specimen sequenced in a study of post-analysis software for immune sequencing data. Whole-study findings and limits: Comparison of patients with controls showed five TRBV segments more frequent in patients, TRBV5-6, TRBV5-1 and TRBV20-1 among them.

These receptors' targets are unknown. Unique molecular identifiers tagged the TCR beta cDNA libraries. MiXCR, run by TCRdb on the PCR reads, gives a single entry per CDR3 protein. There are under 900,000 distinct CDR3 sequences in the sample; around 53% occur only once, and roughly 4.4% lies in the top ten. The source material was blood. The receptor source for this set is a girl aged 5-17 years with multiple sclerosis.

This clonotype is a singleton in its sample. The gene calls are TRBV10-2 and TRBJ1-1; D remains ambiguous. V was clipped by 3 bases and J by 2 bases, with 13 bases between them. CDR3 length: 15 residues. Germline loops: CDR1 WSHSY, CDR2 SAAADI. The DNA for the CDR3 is TGCGCCAGCAGTGATCGGAGCGGGGTTAACACTGAAGCTTTCTTT. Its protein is CASSDRSGVNTEAFF.

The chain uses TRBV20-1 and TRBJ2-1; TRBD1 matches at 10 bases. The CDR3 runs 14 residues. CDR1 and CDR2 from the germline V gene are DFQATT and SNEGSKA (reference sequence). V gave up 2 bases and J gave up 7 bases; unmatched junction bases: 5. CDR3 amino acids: CSARRQGASNEQFF. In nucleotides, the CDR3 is TGCAGTGCTAGAAGACAGGGGGCTTCAAATGAGCAGTTCTTC.

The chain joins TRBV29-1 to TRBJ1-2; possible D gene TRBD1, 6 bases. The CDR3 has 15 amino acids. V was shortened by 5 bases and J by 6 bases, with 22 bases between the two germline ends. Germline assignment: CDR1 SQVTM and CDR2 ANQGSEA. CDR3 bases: TGCAGCGTTAGGGGGGCAGGGATCACATGGGATGGCTACACCTTC. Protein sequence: CSVRGAGITWDGYTF.

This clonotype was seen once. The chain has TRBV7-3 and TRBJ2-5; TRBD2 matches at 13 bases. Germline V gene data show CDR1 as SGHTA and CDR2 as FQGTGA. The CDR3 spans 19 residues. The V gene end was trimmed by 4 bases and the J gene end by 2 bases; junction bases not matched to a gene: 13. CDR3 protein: CASSYEGLAGEGRQETQYF. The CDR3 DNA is TGTGCCAGCAGCTACGAAGGACTAGCGGGAGAAGGGCGTCAAGAGACCCAGTACTTC.

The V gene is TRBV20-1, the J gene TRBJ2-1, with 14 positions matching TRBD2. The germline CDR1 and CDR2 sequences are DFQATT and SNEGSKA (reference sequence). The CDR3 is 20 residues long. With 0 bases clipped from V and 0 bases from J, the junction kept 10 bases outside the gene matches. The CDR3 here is CSARDNRLAGGQSSYNEQFF. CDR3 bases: TGCAGTGCTAGAGACAATCGACTAGCGGGAGGGCAGAGCTCCTACAATGAGCAGTTCTTC.

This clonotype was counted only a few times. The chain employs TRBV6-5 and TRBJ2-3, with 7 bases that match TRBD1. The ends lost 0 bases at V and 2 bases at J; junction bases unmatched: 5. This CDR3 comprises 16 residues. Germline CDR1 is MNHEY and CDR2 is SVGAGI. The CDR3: CASSYSWTGFTDTQYF. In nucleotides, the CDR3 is TGTGCCAGCAGTTACTCGTGGACAGGTTTCACAGATACGCAGTATTTT.

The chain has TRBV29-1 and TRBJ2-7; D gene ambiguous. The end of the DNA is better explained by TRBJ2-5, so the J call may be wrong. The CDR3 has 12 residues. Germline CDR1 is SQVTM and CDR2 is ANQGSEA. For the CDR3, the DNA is TGCAGCGTCCCCTTCGGAGCAGAGACCCAGTACTTC. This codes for CSVPFGAETQYF.

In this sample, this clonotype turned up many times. The CDR3 DNA reads TGCAGCGTGCGACGCGGGGAGGCAGATACGCAGTATTTT. Translating gives CSVRRGEADTQYF. The genes are TRBV29-1 and TRBJ2-3; tentatively, D is TRBD2 (6 bases). V dropped 6 bases and J dropped 4 bases, with 14 bases sitting between them. Germline V gene sequence: CDR1 SQVTM, CDR2 ANQGSEA. This CDR3 region has 13 residues.

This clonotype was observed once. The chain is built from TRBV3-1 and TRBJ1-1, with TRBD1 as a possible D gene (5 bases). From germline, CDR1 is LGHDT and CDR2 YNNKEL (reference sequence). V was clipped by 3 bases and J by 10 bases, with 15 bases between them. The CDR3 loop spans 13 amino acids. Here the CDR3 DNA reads TGTGCCAGCAGCCATACATCAGGGTTTGGAGCTTTCTTT. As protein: CASSHTSGFGAFF.

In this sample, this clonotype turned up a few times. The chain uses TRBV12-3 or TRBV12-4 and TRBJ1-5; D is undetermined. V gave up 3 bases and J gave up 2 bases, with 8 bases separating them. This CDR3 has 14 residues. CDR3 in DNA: TGTGCCAGCAGTTTGAGCTTCGGCAATCAGCCCCAGCATTTT. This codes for CASSLSFGNQPQHF.

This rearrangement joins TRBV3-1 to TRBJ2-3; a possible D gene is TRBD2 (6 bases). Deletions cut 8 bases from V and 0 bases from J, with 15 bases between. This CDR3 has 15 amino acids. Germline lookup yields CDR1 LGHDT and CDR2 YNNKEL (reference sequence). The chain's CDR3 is CASRFLRGSTDTQYF. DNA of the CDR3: TGTGCCAGCCGTTTTTTACGGGGGAGCACAGATACGCAGTATTTT.

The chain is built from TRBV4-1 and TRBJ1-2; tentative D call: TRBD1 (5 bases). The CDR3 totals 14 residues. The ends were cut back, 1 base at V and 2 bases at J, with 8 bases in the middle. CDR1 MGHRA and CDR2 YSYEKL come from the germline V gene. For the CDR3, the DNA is TGCGCCAGCAGCCAAGGGGGCCTGAACTATGGCTACACCTTC. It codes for CASSQGGLNYGYTF.

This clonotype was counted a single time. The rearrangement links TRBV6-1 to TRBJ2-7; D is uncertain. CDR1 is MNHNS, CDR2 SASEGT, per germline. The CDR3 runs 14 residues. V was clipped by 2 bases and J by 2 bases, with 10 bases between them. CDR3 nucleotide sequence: TGTGCCAGCAGTGAATCCCCTTGGGCCTACGAGCAGTACTTC. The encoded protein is CASSESPWAYEQYF.

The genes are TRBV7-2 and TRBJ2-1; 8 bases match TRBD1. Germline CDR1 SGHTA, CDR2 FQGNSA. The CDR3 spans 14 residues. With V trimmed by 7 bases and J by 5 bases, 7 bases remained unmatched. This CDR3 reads CASNPDRVHNEQFF. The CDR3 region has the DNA TGTGCCAGCAACCCGGACAGGGTGCACAATGAGCAGTTCTTC. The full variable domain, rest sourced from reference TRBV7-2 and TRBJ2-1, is GAGVSQSPSNKVTEKGKDVELRCDPISGHTALYWYRQSLGQGLEFLIYFQGNSAPDKSGLPSDRFSAERTGGSVSTLTIQRTQQEDSAVYLCASNPDRVHNEQFFGPGTRLTVL.

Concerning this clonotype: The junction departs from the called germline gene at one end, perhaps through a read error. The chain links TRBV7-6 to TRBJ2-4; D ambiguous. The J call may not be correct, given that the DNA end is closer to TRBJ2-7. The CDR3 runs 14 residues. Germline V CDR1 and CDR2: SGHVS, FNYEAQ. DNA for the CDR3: TGTGCCAGCAGGTTAGGAAGGCAGGCCTACGAGCAGTACTTC. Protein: CASRLGRQAYEQYF.

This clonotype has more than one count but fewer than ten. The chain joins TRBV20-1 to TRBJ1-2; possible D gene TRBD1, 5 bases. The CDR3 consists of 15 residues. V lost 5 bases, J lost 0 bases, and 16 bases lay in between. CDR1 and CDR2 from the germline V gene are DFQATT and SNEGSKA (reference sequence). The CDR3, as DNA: TGCAGTGCTCTCTTACCGGGACCGCCTAACTATGGCTACACCTTC. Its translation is CSALLPGPPNYGYTF.

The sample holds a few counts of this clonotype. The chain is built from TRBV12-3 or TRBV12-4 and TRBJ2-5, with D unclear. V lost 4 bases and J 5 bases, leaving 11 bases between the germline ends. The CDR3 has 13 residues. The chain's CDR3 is CASSYGPWETQYF. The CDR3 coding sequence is TGTGCCAGCAGTTACGGGCCTTGGGAGACCCAGTACTTC.

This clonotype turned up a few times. CDR3 region: CASSQLTALYEQYF. As DNA, the CDR3 is TGCGCCAGCAGCCAGTTGACAGCGCTCTACGAGCAGTACTTC. V and J are TRBV4-1 and TRBJ2-7, with D perhaps matching TRBD1 (5 bases). Trimming took off 3 bases at V and 3 bases at J, with 12 bases between the two ends. The CDR3 totals 14 residues. Germline CDR1 and CDR2: MGHRA and YSYEKL.

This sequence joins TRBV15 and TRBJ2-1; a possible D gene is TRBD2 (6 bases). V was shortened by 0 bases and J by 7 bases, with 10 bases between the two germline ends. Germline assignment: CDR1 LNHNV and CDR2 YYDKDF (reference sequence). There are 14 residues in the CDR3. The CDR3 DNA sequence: TGTGCCACCAGCAGAGACTGGGGGGAAAATGAGCAGTTCTTC. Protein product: CATSRDWGENEQFF.

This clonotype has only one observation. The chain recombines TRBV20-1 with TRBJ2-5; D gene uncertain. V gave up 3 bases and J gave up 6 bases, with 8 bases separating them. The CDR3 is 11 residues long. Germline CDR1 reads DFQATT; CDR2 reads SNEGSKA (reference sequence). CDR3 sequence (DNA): TGCAGTGCTAGTGGCGAGAAGACCCAGTACTTC. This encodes CSASGEKTQYF.

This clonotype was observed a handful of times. This CDR3 reads CASSRDGVGDEKLFF. The DNA for the CDR3 is TGTGCCAGCAGCCGCGACGGGGTGGGGGATGAAAAACTGTTTTTT. The chain has TRBV7-2 and TRBJ1-4; TRBD1 might be the D (5 bases). CDR1 SGHTA and CDR2 FQGNSA come from the germline V gene. CDR3 length: 15 amino acids. The V gene lost 5 bases and the J gene lost 6 bases, with 16 bases spanning the gap.

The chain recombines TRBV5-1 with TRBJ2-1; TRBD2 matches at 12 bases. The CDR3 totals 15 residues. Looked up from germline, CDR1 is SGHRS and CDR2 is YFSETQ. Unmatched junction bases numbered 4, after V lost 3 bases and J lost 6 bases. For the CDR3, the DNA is TGCGCCAGCAGCTCCGGACTAGCGGGATTCAATGAGCAGTTCTTC. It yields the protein CASSSGLAGFNEQFF. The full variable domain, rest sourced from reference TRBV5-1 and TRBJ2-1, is KAGVTQTPRYLIKTRGQQVTLSCSPISGHRSVSWYQQTPGQGLQFLFEYFSETQRNKGNFPGRFSGRQFSNSRSEMNVSTLELGDSALYLCASSSGLAGFNEQFFGPGTRLTVL.

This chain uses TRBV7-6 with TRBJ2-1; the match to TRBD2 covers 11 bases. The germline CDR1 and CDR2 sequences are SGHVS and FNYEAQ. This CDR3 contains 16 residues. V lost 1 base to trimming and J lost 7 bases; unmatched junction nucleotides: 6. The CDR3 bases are TGTGCCAGCAGCTTAGTTAGCGGGAGGGGACGTAATGAGCAGTTCTTC. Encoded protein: CASSLVSGRGRNEQFF.

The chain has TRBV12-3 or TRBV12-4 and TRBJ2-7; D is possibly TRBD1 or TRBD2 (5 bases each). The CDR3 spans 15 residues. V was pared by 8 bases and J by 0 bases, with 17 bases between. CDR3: CASSREGPPSYEQYF. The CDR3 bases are TGTGCCAGCTCCCGTGAGGGACCTCCCTCCTACGAGCAGTACTTC.

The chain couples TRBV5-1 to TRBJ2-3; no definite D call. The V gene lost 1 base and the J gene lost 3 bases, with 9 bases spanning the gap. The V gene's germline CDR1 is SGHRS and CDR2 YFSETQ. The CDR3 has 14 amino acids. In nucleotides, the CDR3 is TGCGCCAGCAGCTTGATGGAAGTTACAGATACGCAGTATTTT. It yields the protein CASSLMEVTDTQYF.

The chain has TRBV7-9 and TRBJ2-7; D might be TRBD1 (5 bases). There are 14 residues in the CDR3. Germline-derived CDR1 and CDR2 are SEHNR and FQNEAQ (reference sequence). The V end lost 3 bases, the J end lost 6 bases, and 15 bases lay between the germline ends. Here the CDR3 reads CASSLRPGKSEQYF. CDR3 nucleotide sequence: TGTGCCAGCAGCTTGCGACCAGGGAAGAGCGAGCAGTACTTC.

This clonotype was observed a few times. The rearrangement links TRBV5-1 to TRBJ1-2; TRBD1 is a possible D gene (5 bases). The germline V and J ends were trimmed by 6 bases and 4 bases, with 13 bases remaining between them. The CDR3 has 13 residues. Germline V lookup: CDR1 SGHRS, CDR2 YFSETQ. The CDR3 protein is CASTTGTGYGYTF. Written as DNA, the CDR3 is TGCGCCAGCACGACCGGGACTGGCTATGGCTACACCTTC.